Shown below are 13 T cell receptor beta chains from a single sample sequenced in a study of blood T cell repertoires in COVID-19 (dated by TCRdb to 2018 to 2021). Libraries came from the immunoSEQ multiplex PCR assay. This immuneACCESS table, as held by TCRdb, lists in-frame sequences with V and J called but not all clones. Of the missing ones, under half trace to an unresolved V gene in checked studies; the others have no known cause. The sample includes approximately 260,000 clones, with roughly 89% observed a single time. The ten top clones hold under 2.5% of the sample. The specimen was peripheral blood. These receptors all come from a woman aged 60-75 years with COVID-19, enrolled during active disease.

The V call is TRBV6-2 or TRBV6-3, the J call TRBJ2-1, with 9 positions matching TRBD2. Germline V gene lookup returns CDR1 MNHEY and CDR2 SVGEGT. The CDR3 extends over 16 amino acids. The trim removed 0 bases at V and 7 bases at J, leaving 7 bases unmatched. CDR3 in DNA: TGTGCCAGCAGTTACTCGGCGGGGGGGTCCTGGAATGAGCAGTTCTTC. It yields the protein CASSYSAGGSWNEQFF.

The chain recombines TRBV7-3 with TRBJ2-1; 8 bases align to TRBD2. V lost 3 bases, J lost 3 bases, and 4 bases stayed unmatched. CDR3 length: 15 residues. Germline assignment: CDR1 SGHTA and CDR2 FQGTGA. CDR3 DNA sequence: TGTGCCAGCAGCTTGAGCGGGGGACGCTACAATGAGCAGTTCTTC. The encoded protein is CASSLSGGRYNEQFF.

This clone appeared once. The chain employs TRBV4-3 and TRBJ2-3; tentative D call: TRBD2 (5 bases). Trimming removed 0 bases from V and 1 base from J, with 8 bases in between. Germline lookup yields CDR1 LGHNA and CDR2 YSLEER. This CDR3 is 15 amino acids long. CDR3 protein: CASSQDLRGTDTQYF. CDR3 nucleotide sequence: TGCGCCAGCAGCCAAGATTTGCGGGGCACAGATACGCAGTATTTT.

The chain joins TRBV3-1 (or the pseudogene TRBV3-2) to TRBJ1-5; D unclear. Germline lookup yields CDR1 LGHDT and CDR2 YNNKEL (reference sequence). The CDR3 is made up of 16 amino acids. V lost 1 base and J 0 bases, leaving 10 bases between the germline ends. The CDR3 here is CASSQGRVVSNQPQHF. In nucleotides, the CDR3 is TGTGCCAGCAGCCAAGGGAGGGTTGTTAGCAATCAGCCCCAGCATTTT.

A word on this clone: Distinct nucleotide sequences in the sample also encode this CDR3. The chain uses TRBV19 and TRBJ1-2, with 11 bases matching TRBD1. CDR1 and CDR2 from the germline V gene are LNHDA and SQIVND (reference sequence). With V trimmed by 4 bases and J by 4 bases, 2 bases remained unmatched. This CDR3 contains 14 residues. CDR3 loop: CASSTGTGGYGYTF. CDR3 sequence (DNA): TGTGCCAGTAGTACTGGGACAGGGGGCTATGGCTACACCTTC.

This chain connects TRBV18 to TRBJ1-1, with a tentative D call TRBD1 (5 bases). With 0 bases removed from V and 0 bases from J, the gap between germline ends came to 8 bases. Germline values: CDR1 KGHSH, CDR2 LQKENI. CDR3 size: 15 residues. CDR3 sequence (DNA): TGTGCCAGCTCACCACCGAAGGGGATGAACACTGAAGCTTTCTTT. It translates to CASSPPKGMNTEAFF.

The chain has TRBV9 and TRBJ2-1, with 8 bases aligning to TRBD2. The CDR3 covers 16 residues. Looked up from germline, CDR1 is SGDLS and CDR2 is YYNGEE. V dropped 0 bases and J dropped 6; count of bases not matched to a gene: 8. The CDR3 DNA reads TGTGCCAGCAGCGTAGGCCCGGGGGGGCCGGGCAATGAGCAGTTCTTC. It codes for CASSVGPGGPGNEQFF.

This clone was recorded only once. The chain employs TRBV7-6 and TRBJ1-3; TRBD1 agrees at 7 bases. Germline CDR1 SGHVS, CDR2 FNYEAQ. V shed 5 bases and J 3 bases; nucleotides not matched to a gene: 13. This CDR3 has 17 amino acids. In DNA, the CDR3 is TGTGCCAGCAGCCTCCCGAGGGGGCGAGGTAGTGGAAACACCATATATTTT. Its protein is CASSLPRGRGSGNTIYF.

The chain joins TRBV11-2 to TRBJ2-1, with 7 bases that match TRBD1. The CDR3 loop spans 13 amino acids. Germline-derived CDR1 and CDR2 are SGHAT and FQNNGV. The V gene end was trimmed by 5 bases and the J gene end by 5 bases; junction bases not matched to a gene: 3. The CDR3 bases are TGTGCCAGCAGCATGACAGGGCACAATGAGCAGTTCTTC. Protein: CASSMTGHNEQFF. Full variable domain (remainder filled in from reference TRBV11-2 and TRBJ2-1): EAGVAQSPRYKIIEKRQSVAFWCNPISGHATLYWYQQILGQGPKLLIQFQNNGVVDDSQLPKDRFSAERLKGVDSTLKIQPAKLEDSAVYLCASSMTGHNEQFFGPGTRLTVL.

The chain is built from TRBV14 and TRBJ1-2; D not resolved. Trimming shortened V by 0 bases and J by 4 bases, and 9 bases separated the two germline ends. Germline V gives CDR1 SGHDN, CDR2 FVKESK. CDR3 length equals 14 residues. DNA of the CDR3: TGTGCCAGCAGCCAAGATAACAGAGCCTATGGCTACACCTTC. Its translation is CASSQDNRAYGYTF.

The chain couples TRBV19 to TRBJ2-3, with 9 bases lining up with TRBD2. The ends lost 5 bases at V and 2 bases at J; junction bases unmatched: 8. There are 16 residues in the CDR3. The germline CDR1 and CDR2 sequences are LNHDA and SQIVND (reference sequence). The CDR3 is CASSPEAGGITDTQYF. Here the CDR3 DNA reads TGTGCCAGTAGTCCCGAAGCGGGGGGAATCACAGATACGCAGTATTTT.

The chain links TRBV29-1 to TRBJ2-1; 9 bases map to TRBD2. The V gene's germline CDR1 is SQVTM and CDR2 ANQGSEA. CDR3 length: 12 residues. V trimming: 6 bases; J trimming: 10 bases; junction bases outside the gene matches: 7. CDR3 nucleotides: TGCAGCGTCATTATTACTAGCGGGGAGCAGTTCTTC. It yields the protein CSVIITSGEQFF.

The chain recombines TRBV3-1 (or the pseudogene TRBV3-2) with TRBJ2-1; TRBD2 agrees at 8 bases. Germline V gene data show CDR1 as LGHDT and CDR2 as YNNKEL (reference sequence). The V and J ends lost 6 bases and 8 bases, in that order; junction bases with no gene match: 9. This CDR3 has 14 residues. As DNA, the CDR3 is TGTGCCAGCAGGCCGGGGGGGGAAGGCGATGAGCAGTTCTTC. Its translation: CASRPGGEGDEQFF.